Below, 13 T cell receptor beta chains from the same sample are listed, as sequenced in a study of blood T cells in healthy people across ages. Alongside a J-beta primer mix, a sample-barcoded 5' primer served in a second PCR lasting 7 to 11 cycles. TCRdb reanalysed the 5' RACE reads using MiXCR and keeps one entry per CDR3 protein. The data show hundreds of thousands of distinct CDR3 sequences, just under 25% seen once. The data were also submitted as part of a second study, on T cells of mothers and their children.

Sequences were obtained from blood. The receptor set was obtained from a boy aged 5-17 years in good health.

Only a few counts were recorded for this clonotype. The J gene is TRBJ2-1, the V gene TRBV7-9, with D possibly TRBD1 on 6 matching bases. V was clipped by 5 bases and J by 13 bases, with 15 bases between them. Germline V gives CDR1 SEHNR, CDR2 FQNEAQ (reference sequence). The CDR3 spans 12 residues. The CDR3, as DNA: TGTGCCAGCAGCCCTGGGGGCCTAGCCCAGTTCTTC. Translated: CASSPGGLAQFF.

The CDR3 nucleotides read TGCGCCAGCAGCCAATATGCTAGCGGGGACAATGAGCAGTTCTTC. It translates to CASSQYASGDNEQFF. This rearrangement joins TRBV4-1 to TRBJ2-1; TRBD2 agrees at 9 bases. V lost 2 bases, J lost 5 bases, and 4 bases stayed unmatched. The CDR3 is 15 residues long. Germline CDR1 and CDR2: MGHRA and YSYEKL.

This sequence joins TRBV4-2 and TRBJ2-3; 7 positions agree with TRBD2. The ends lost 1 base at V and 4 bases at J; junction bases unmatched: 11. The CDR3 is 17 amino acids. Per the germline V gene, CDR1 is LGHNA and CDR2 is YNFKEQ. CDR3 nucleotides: TGTGCCAGCAGCCAAGTCCCCCAGCGGGGCCAGGCAGATACGCAGTATTTT. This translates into CASSQVPQRGQADTQYF.

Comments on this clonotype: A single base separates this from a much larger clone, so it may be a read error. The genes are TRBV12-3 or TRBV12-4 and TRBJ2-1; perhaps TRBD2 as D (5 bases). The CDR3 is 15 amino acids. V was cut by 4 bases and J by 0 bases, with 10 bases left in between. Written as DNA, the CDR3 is TGTGCCAGCAGTTCTAGCCGAGTCTCCTACAATGAGCAGTTCTTC. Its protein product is CASSSSRVSYNEQFF.

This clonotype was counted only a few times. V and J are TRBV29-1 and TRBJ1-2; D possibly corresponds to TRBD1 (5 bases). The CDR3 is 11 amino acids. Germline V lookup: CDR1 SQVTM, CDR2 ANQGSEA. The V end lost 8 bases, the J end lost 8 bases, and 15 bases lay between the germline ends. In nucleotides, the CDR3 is TGCAGCCCAGGGCGGTCCCGGGGCTACACCTTC. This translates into CSPGRSRGYTF.

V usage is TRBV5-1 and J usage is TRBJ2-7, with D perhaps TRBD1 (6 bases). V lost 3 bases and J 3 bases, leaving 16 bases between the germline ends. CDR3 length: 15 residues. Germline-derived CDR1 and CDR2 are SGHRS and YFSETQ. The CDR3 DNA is TGCGCCAGCAGCTCCCAGGGGCTTCCCTACTACGAGCAGTACTTC. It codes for CASSSQGLPYYEQYF.

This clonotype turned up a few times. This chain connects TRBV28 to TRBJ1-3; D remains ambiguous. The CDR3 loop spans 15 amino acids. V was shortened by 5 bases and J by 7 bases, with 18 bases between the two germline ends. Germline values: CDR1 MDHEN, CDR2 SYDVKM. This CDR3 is CASSPPIWTVNTIYF. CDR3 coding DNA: TGTGCCAGCAGTCCACCAATATGGACGGTGAACACCATATATTTT.

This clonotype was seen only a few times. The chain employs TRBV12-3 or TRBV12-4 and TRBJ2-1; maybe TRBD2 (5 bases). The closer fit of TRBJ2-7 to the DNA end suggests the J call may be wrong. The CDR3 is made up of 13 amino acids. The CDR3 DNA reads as TGTGCCAGCAGTTTACCCGGAGGCCACGAGCAGTACTTC. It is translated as CASSLPGGHEQYF.

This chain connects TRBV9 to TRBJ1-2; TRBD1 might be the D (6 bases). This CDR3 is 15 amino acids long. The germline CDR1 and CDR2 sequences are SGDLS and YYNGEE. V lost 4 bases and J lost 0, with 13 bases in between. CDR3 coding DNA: TGTGCCAGCAGCCCGAGCGGACAGCCTAACTATGGCTACACCTTC. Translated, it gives CASSPSGQPNYGYTF. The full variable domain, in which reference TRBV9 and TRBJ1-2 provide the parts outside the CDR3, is DSGVTQTPKHLITATGQRVTLRCSPRSGDLSVYWYQQSLDQGLQFLIQYYNGEERAKGNILERFSAQQFPDLHSELNLSSLELGDSALYFCASSPSGQPNYGYTFGSGTRLTVV.

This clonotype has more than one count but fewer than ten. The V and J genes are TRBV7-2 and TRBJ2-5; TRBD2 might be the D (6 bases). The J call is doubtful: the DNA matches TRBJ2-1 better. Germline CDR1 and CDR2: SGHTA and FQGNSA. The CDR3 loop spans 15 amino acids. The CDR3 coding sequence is TGTGCCAGCAGCCACGTCGGGACTCATTACAATGAGCAGTTCTTC. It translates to CASSHVGTHYNEQFF.

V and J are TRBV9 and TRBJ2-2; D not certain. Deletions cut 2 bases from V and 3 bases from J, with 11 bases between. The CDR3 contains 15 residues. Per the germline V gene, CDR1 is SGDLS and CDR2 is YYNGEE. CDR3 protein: CASSVSYGYTGELFF. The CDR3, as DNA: TGTGCCAGCAGCGTGAGTTACGGATACACCGGGGAGCTGTTTTTT.

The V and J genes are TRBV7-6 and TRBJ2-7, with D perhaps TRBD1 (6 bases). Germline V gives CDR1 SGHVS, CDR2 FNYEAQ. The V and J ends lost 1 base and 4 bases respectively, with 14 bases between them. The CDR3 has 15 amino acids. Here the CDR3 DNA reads TGTGCCAGCAGCTTAGAACAGGGTGGTTTTTACGAGCAGTACTTC. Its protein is CASSLEQGGFYEQYF.

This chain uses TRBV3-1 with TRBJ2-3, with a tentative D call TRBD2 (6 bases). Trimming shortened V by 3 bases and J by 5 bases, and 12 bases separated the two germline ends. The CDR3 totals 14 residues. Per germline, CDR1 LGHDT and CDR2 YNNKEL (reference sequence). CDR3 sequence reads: CASSHKAGGDTQYF. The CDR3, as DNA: TGTGCCAGCAGCCATAAGGCCGGGGGAGATACGCAGTATTTT.